This T cell receptor (beta chain) is drawn from a study of cytomegalovirus exposure and HLA in healthy donors. The CDR3 is made up of 14 amino acids. CDR1 is SSHAT and CDR2 is FNYEAQ in the germline V gene (reference sequence). Study-wide results and caveats: Only CMV serostatus was available as immune exposure information. The study flagged some 170 TCR beta chains as cytomegalovirus-associated. A highly shared variant cluster was judged a likely technical artifact.

Remarks on this clone: Its matching antigen is unknown. One end of the junction fails to match germline, which may point to a read error.

Vbeta (60) and Jbeta (13) primers were used in the PCR. TCRdb's copy holds only in-frame clones and misses some; the assay was immunoSEQ multiplex PCR. The top ten clones hold less than 0.4% of a sample with 150,000 or so clones, more than 70% of them seen once. V gene TRBV7-7 combines with J gene TRBJ1-3; no definite D call. This sequence originates from a boy aged 2-9 years in good health and CMV-seronegative. The sample was PBMCs. CDR3 amino acids: CASSPGLSGNTIYF. CDR3 sequence (DNA): TGTGCTAGCAGCCCTGGACTCTCTGGAAACACCATATATTTT.